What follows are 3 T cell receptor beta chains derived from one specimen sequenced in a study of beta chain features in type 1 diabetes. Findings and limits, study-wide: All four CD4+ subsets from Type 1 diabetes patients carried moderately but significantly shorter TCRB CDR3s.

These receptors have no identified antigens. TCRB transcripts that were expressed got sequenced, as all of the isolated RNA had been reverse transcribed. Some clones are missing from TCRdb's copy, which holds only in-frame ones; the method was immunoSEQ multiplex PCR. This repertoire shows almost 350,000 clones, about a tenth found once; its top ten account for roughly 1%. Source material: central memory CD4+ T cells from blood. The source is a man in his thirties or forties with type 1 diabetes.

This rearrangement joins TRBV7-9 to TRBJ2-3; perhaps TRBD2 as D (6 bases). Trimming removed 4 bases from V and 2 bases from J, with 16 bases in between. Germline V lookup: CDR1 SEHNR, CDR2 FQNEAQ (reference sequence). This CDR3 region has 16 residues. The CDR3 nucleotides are TGTGCCAGCAGCTCCAGGCCGGGGGTGTTCACAGATACGCAGTATTTT. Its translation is CASSSRPGVFTDTQYF.

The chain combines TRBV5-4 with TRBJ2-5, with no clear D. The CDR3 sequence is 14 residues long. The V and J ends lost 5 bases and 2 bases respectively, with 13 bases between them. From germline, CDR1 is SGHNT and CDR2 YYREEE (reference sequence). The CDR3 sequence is CASSLPGWQETQYF. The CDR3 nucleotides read TGTGCCAGCAGTCTTCCCGGGTGGCAAGAGACCCAGTACTTC.

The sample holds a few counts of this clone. CDR3 protein: CASSLVASGIGTQYF. CDR3 DNA sequence: TGTGCCAGCAGCTTGGTGGCTAGCGGAATCGGGACCCAGTACTTC. The rearrangement uses TRBV5-4 and TRBJ2-5; 7 nucleotides agree with TRBD2. Germline-derived CDR1 and CDR2 are SGHNT and YYREEE (reference sequence). J lost 7 bases, V lost 0 bases, and 9 bases had no gene match. There are 15 residues in the CDR3.